This T cell receptor beta chain was sequenced in a study of OX40 agonist ivuxolimab in advanced cancers. Sequencing used immunoSEQ multiplex PCR; TCRdb keeps in-frame clones, though not all of them. The profile shows roughly 20,000 clones, 70% to 90% of them singletons. General observations from the study: Circulating CD4+ and CD8+ T cells showed clonal expansion by week 6 at 0.1 to 3.0 mg/kg.

Regarding this clone: The antigen remains undetermined.

The CDR3 is 16 amino acids. Trimming removed 4 bases at V and 6 bases at J, with 22 bases between. CDR1 is SNHLY and CDR2 is FYNNEI in the germline V gene. The chain has TRBV2 and TRBJ2-7; tentatively, D is TRBD1 or TRBD2 (5 bases each). The clonotype originates from an adult with an advanced solid tumor such as melanoma, head and neck, liver or kidney cancer. The sequenced sample was CD4+ or CD8+ T cells sorted from blood, obtained in a trial of the OX40 agonist ivuxolimab. The CDR3 loop is CASSAGRVGKTGEQYF. CDR3 bases: TGTGCCAGCAGTGCAGGGCGGGTAGGAAAAACCGGCGAGCAGTACTTC. The complete variable domain, with remaining parts taken from reference TRBV2 and TRBJ2-7, reads EPEVTQTPSHQVTQMGQEVILRCVPISNHLYFYWYRQILGQKVEFLVSFYNNEISEKSEIFDDQFSVERPDGSNFTLKIRSTKLEDSAMYFCASSAGRVGKTGEQYFGPGTRLTVT.